One T cell receptor (beta chain) is described in this entry. This sample is part of a study of tumor-infiltrating lymphocytes in oesophageal squamous cell carcinoma. TCRdb recomputed calls from the PCR reads with MiXCR, one row per CDR3 protein. This sample has about 11,000 distinct CDR3 sequences, with roughly half found just once. This CDR3 is built from 14 residues. CDR1 is SGHTA, CDR2 FQGNSA, per germline. The receptor's source is a female donor with esophageal squamous cell carcinoma. Sequencing was done on a sample of esophageal tumor tissue. The genes are TRBV7-2 and TRBJ2-3; D possibly corresponds to TRBD1 (6 bases). TRBJ2-7 matches the DNA end more closely, so the J call is doubtful. In DNA form, the CDR3 reads TGTGCCAGCAGCTCGGACAGCGACACCTACGAGCAGTACTTC. Protein: CASSSDSDTYEQYF.